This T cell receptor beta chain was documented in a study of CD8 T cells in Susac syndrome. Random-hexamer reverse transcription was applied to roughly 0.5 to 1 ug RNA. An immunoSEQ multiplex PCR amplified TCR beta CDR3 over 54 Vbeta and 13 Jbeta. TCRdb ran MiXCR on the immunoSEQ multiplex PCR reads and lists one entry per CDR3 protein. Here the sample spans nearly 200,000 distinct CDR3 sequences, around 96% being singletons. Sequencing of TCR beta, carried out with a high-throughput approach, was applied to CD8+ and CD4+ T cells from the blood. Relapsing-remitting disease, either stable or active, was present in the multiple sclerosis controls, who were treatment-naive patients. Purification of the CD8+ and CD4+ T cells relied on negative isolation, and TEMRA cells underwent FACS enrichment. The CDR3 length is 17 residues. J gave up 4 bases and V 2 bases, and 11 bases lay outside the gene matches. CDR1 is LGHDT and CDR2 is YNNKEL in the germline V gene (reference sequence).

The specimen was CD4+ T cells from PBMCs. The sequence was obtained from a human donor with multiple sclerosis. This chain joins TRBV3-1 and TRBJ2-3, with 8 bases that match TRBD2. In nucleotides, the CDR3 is TGTGCCAGCAGCCAATCCCTCAGAGCGGGAGTGCCAGATACGCAGTATTTT. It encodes CASSQSLRAGVPDTQYF.